The 27 T cell receptor beta chains given below trace back to one sample, sequenced in a study of T cell responses to AZD1222 COVID-19 vaccine. Generated by immunoSEQ multiplex PCR, the TCRdb table keeps only in-frame clones and is missing some. The data hold around 150,000 clones, with roughly 93% observed a single time. The sequencing here drew on peripheral blood, taken 28 days after the second AZD1222 dose. Receptors originate from an adult who received the AZD1222 COVID-19 vaccine.

The chain employs TRBV18 and TRBJ2-5, with D tentatively TRBD1 or TRBD2 (6 bases each). The V gene's germline CDR1 is KGHSH and CDR2 LQKENI. The V and J ends lost 6 bases and 5 bases respectively, with 16 bases between them. There are 14 residues in the CDR3. The CDR3 loop is CASSGGSTFETQYF. The CDR3 region has the DNA TGTGCCAGCTCGGGGGGCTCCACCTTCGAGACCCAGTACTTC.

This clone was recorded a few times. This CDR3 reads CASSTKTSGRGWAQYF. CDR3 nucleotide sequence: TGTGCCAGCAGCACGAAGACTAGCGGAAGAGGTTGGGCCCAGTACTTC. The V call is TRBV7-2, the J call TRBJ2-5; 9 bases align to TRBD2. CDR3 length: 16 amino acids. Per germline, CDR1 SGHTA and CDR2 FQGNSA. With V trimmed by 5 bases and J by 9 bases, 16 bases remained unmatched.

The chain employs TRBV19 and TRBJ1-2, with D unresolved. The V end lost 5 bases, the J end lost 4 bases, and 14 bases lay between the germline ends. The germline CDR1 and CDR2 sequences are LNHDA and SQIVND (reference sequence). The CDR3 spans 14 residues. CDR3 residues: CASSPGPFGYGYTF. Here the CDR3 DNA reads TGTGCCAGTAGTCCCGGGCCCTTCGGCTATGGCTACACCTTC.

V is TRBV9 and J is TRBJ2-3; TRBD2 matches 7 bases. The CDR3 has 14 residues. Germline values: CDR1 SGDLS, CDR2 YYNGEE. The J segment lost 0 bases and the V segment lost 3 bases, leaving 1 base of the junction unmatched. CDR3 in DNA: TGTGCCAGCAGCGAAGCGGGGAGCACAGATACGCAGTATTTT. Amino acid sequence: CASSEAGSTDTQYF.

The chain links TRBV10-3 to TRBJ1-2; unclear D gene. The V and J ends lost 3 bases and 4 bases respectively, with 9 bases between them. The CDR3 runs 13 residues. From germline, CDR1 is ENHRY and CDR2 SYGVKD. CDR3 protein: CAISDPGIYGYTF. CDR3 DNA sequence: TGTGCCATCAGTGACCCAGGCATCTATGGCTACACCTTC.

This chain uses TRBV6-5 with TRBJ1-4, with 7 bases that match TRBD1. The V segment lost 5 bases and the J segment 5 bases; nucleotides outside the gene matches: 8. The CDR3 runs to 15 residues. CDR1 MNHEY and CDR2 SVGAGI come from the germline V gene. DNA for the CDR3: TGTGCCAGCAGTCCCTTCGACAGGGTAAATGAAAAACTGTTTTTT. Amino acids: CASSPFDRVNEKLFF.

The J gene is TRBJ2-5, the V gene TRBV5-1, with 8 bases identical to TRBD1. The CDR3 length is 15 residues. From germline, CDR1 is SGHRS and CDR2 YFSETQ. The V segment lost 5 bases and the J segment 2 bases; nucleotides outside the gene matches: 8. Here the CDR3 reads CASSSGQARQETQYF. CDR3 bases: TGCGCCAGCAGTTCGGGACAGGCTCGACAAGAGACCCAGTACTTC.

The V and J genes are TRBV3-1 (or the pseudogene TRBV3-2) and TRBJ2-5; 13 bases line up with TRBD2. The CDR3 totals 18 residues. V was pared by 4 bases and J by 5 bases, with 13 bases of the junction left unmatched. Germline V gives CDR1 LGHDT, CDR2 YNNKEL (reference sequence). The chain's CDR3 is CASSRPEWTSGGWETQYF. CDR3 DNA sequence: TGTGCCAGCAGCCGGCCTGAATGGACTAGCGGGGGTTGGGAGACCCAGTACTTC.

The chain employs TRBV7-6 and TRBJ1-1; 12 positions match TRBD1. Germline V gives CDR1 SGHVS, CDR2 FNYEAQ. V shed 1 base and J 1 base; nucleotides not matched to a gene: 16. The CDR3 spans 21 residues. CDR3 in DNA: TGTGCCAGCAGCTTAGGAGGCGCGAGGGACAGGGGGCGAGGGGAGAACACTGAAGCTTTCTTT. Protein sequence: CASSLGGARDRGRGENTEAFF.

This rearrangement joins TRBV7-8 to TRBJ2-5; TRBD1 aligns across 7 bases. The CDR3 is 15 amino acids. The trim removed 5 bases at V and 2 bases at J, leaving 8 bases unmatched. Germline CDR1 reads SGHVS; CDR2 reads FQNEAQ. CDR3 residues: CASSPRQGRQETQYF. In nucleotides, the CDR3 is TGTGCCAGCAGCCCGCGACAGGGACGGCAAGAGACCCAGTACTTC.

The chain employs TRBV5-8 and TRBJ1-1; D uncertain. The germline CDR1 and CDR2 sequences are SGHTS and YDEGEE. Trimming cost V 3 bases and J 1 base, with 10 bases left between them. The CDR3 has 14 residues. The CDR3 DNA is TGTGCCAGCAGCTCCAGACGAACGAACACTGAAGCTTTCTTT. Encoded protein: CASSSRRTNTEAFF.

The chain employs TRBV27 and TRBJ2-2; D remains ambiguous. V was trimmed by 5 bases and J by 8 bases, leaving 9 bases between them. This CDR3 is 12 amino acids long. The V gene's germline CDR1 is MNHEY and CDR2 SMNVEV (reference sequence). The CDR3 reads CASSPYNGELFF. In DNA form, the CDR3 reads TGTGCCAGCAGTCCCTATAATGGGGAGCTGTTTTTT.

This sequence joins TRBV7-2 and TRBJ1-5; D remains unclear. V lost 0 bases and J lost 6, with 15 bases in between. This CDR3 contains 16 residues. Germline assignment: CDR1 SGHTA and CDR2 FQGNSA. The CDR3 loop reads CASSLAAARGSQPQHF. The CDR3 DNA is TGTGCCAGCAGCTTAGCGGCCGCGAGAGGGAGTCAGCCCCAGCATTTT.

The rearrangement links TRBV5-1 to TRBJ2-3, with 9 bases identical to TRBD2. The CDR3 sequence is 15 residues long. Germline V CDR1 and CDR2: SGHRS, YFSETQ. J gave up 5 bases and V 5 bases, and 9 bases lay outside the gene matches. Written as DNA, the CDR3 is TGCGCCAGCAGTTCCCCTAGCGGGATAGGAGATACGCAGTATTTT. It translates to CASSSPSGIGDTQYF.

The V and J genes are TRBV18 and TRBJ2-3; no clear D. CDR3 size: 17 residues. Per the germline V gene, CDR1 is KGHSH and CDR2 is LQKENI. The V gene lost 0 bases and the J gene lost 2 bases, with 15 bases spanning the gap. The chain's CDR3 is CASSPPAKASFTDTQYF. The CDR3 DNA sequence: TGTGCCAGCTCACCACCGGCCAAGGCCTCTTTCACAGATACGCAGTATTTT.

V and J are TRBV3-1 (or the pseudogene TRBV3-2) and TRBJ2-7, with TRBD2 as a possible D gene (6 bases). This CDR3 has 17 amino acids. The V end was cut by 0 bases, the J end by 0 bases, with 15 bases between. The germline V gene has CDR1 LGHDT and CDR2 YNNKEL (reference sequence). CDR3 sequence (DNA): TGTGCCAGCAGCCAAGAGGGTACTAGCCGAGCCTCCTACGAGCAGTACTTC. It specifies CASSQEGTSRASYEQYF.

The chain has TRBV7-6 and TRBJ2-5, with 7 nucleotides matching TRBD2. This CDR3 region has 17 residues. V shed 5 bases and J 4 bases; nucleotides not matched to a gene: 16. Germline V gives CDR1 SGHVS, CDR2 FNYEAQ. CDR3 DNA sequence: TGTGCCAGCAGCGAGGAGGTACGGGACTACCTCCGAGAGACCCAGTACTTC. As protein: CASSEEVRDYLRETQYF.

The chain joins TRBV6-2 or TRBV6-3 to TRBJ1-2; 8 nucleotides match TRBD1. V was pared by 0 bases and J by 7 bases, with 7 bases of the junction left unmatched. Germline CDR1 is MNHEY and CDR2 is SVGEGT. The CDR3 length is 15 residues. CDR3 amino acids: CASSYSDRGTAGYTF. In DNA form, the CDR3 reads TGTGCCAGCAGTTACTCCGACAGGGGCACTGCTGGCTACACCTTC.

The rearrangement links TRBV20-1 to TRBJ2-6; D not certain. The ends were cut back, 3 bases at V and 0 bases at J, with 15 bases in the middle. The germline V gene has CDR1 DFQATT and CDR2 SNEGSKA (reference sequence). The CDR3 has 17 amino acids. Here the CDR3 DNA reads TGCAGTGCTAGTCCCGGCCAGGCAGTCTCTGGGGCCAACGTCCTGACTTTC. It yields the protein CSASPGQAVSGANVLTF.

V gene TRBV4-2 combines with J gene TRBJ1-2; D is unresolved. The CDR3 consists of 14 residues. The germline CDR1 and CDR2 sequences are LGHNA and YNFKEQ. V dropped 2 bases and J dropped 4 bases, with 11 bases sitting between them. This CDR3 reads CASSQIWAGYGYTF. In DNA form, the CDR3 reads TGTGCCAGCAGCCAAATTTGGGCTGGCTATGGCTACACCTTC.

The chain joins TRBV6-5 to TRBJ1-2; 8 bases map to TRBD1. The length of the CDR3 is 15 residues. The germline V gene has CDR1 MNHEY and CDR2 SVGAGI. V shed 7 bases and J 1 base; nucleotides not matched to a gene: 8. The CDR3, as DNA: TGTGCCAGCAAAGAAGGTACAGGGGGTAACTATGGCTACACCTTC. Its protein is CASKEGTGGNYGYTF.

This chain joins TRBV19 and TRBJ2-7; 12 bases match TRBD2. V shed 7 bases and J 3 bases; nucleotides not matched to a gene: 19. Germline CDR1 LNHDA, CDR2 SQIVND (reference sequence). The CDR3 extends over 19 amino acids. In DNA form, the CDR3 reads TGTGCCAGTACCAAGGCCGGGACTAGCGGGCCACTAGGGAGCTACGAGCAGTACTTC. Its translation is CASTKAGTSGPLGSYEQYF.

The V gene is TRBV27, the J gene TRBJ1-2; TRBD1 is a possible D gene (5 bases). V was cut by 7 bases and J by 7 bases, with 16 bases left in between. CDR1 and CDR2 from the germline V gene are MNHEY and SMNVEV (reference sequence). This CDR3 comprises 13 residues. The CDR3 region has the DNA TGTGCCAGCACCAGAACTGGGGGGACTGGCTACACCTTC. Amino acids: CASTRTGGTGYTF.

This chain links TRBV2 with TRBJ2-3, with D maybe TRBD2 (7 bases). V was pared by 7 bases and J by 3 bases, with 14 bases between. This CDR3 spans 14 amino acids. Germline loops: CDR1 SNHLY, CDR2 FYNNEI. CDR3: CASMEGGGTDTQYF. The CDR3 nucleotides read TGTGCCAGCATGGAGGGGGGGGGAACAGATACGCAGTATTTT. Full variable domain (missing parts from reference TRBV2 and TRBJ2-3): EPEVTQTPSHQVTQMGQEVILRCVPISNHLYFYWYRQILGQKVEFLVSFYNNEISEKSEIFDDQFSVERPDGSNFTLKIRSTKLEDSAMYFCASMEGGGTDTQYFGPGTRLTVL.

The chain employs TRBV7-2 and TRBJ2-1; D unclear. Germline CDR1 and CDR2: SGHTA and FQGNSA. The V end was cut by 3 bases, the J end by 6 bases, with 9 bases between. The CDR3 is 13 amino acids. The CDR3 bases are TGTGCCAGCAGCTTGAACGAGTTCAATGAGCAGTTCTTC. Protein sequence: CASSLNEFNEQFF.

This chain links TRBV11-2 with TRBJ1-2, with 8 nucleotides matching TRBD1. Germline-derived CDR1 and CDR2 are SGHAT and FQNNGV. The J segment lost 7 bases and the V segment lost 5 bases, leaving 9 bases of the junction unmatched. The CDR3 has 14 amino acids. Here the CDR3 DNA reads TGTGCCAGCAGCCCTCGGACAGGGAGTGGTGGCTACACCTTC. Its protein product is CASSPRTGSGGYTF. Drawing the rest from reference TRBV11-2 and TRBJ1-2, the complete variable domain is EAGVAQSPRYKIIEKRQSVAFWCNPISGHATLYWYQQILGQGPKLLIQFQNNGVVDDSQLPKDRFSAERLKGVDSTLKIQPAKLEDSAVYLCASSPRTGSGGYTFGSGTRLTVV.

The V and J genes are TRBV3-1 (or the pseudogene TRBV3-2) and TRBJ2-6; TRBD1 matches at 8 bases. This CDR3 is 20 amino acids long. Germline CDR1 reads LGHDT; CDR2 reads YNNKEL (reference sequence). V lost 1 base, J lost 1 base, and 12 bases stayed unmatched. The CDR3 DNA follows: TGTGCCAGCAGCCAAGGGGCCGGGACAGGCTATCGTTCTGGGGCCAACGTCCTGACTTTC. This codes for CASSQGAGTGYRSGANVLTF.